This T cell receptor beta chain was captured by sequencing in a study of OX40 agonist ivuxolimab in advanced cancers. Across the whole study: The dose-escalation cohort was about 83% male, with a mean age of 60 years, ranging about 23 to 90. Prior anti-PD-1, anti-PD-L1 or anti-CTLA-4 therapy was allowed; 30% to 40% had some.

Prior autoimmune disease or systemic immunosuppression barred patients. Blood draws occurred at baseline, cycle 4 day 1, and cycle 7 day 1. Generated by immunoSEQ multiplex PCR, the TCRdb table keeps only in-frame clones and is missing some. The table shows just over 90,000 clones, with 90% to 95% occurring only once. J lost 2 bases, V lost 4 bases, and 3 bases had no gene match. CDR1 is MNHNS and CDR2 is SASEGT in the germline V gene. This CDR3 is built from 14 residues. V gene TRBV6-1 combines with J gene TRBJ2-5, with 8 nucleotides matching TRBD1. The sample here was CD4+ or CD8+ T cells sorted from blood, taken in a trial of the OX40 agonist ivuxolimab. The TCR originated in an adult with an advanced solid tumor such as melanoma, head and neck, liver or kidney cancer. The CDR3 here is CASSGNRGQETQYF. CDR3 bases: TGTGCCAGCAGTGGGAACAGGGGGCAAGAGACCCAGTACTTC.